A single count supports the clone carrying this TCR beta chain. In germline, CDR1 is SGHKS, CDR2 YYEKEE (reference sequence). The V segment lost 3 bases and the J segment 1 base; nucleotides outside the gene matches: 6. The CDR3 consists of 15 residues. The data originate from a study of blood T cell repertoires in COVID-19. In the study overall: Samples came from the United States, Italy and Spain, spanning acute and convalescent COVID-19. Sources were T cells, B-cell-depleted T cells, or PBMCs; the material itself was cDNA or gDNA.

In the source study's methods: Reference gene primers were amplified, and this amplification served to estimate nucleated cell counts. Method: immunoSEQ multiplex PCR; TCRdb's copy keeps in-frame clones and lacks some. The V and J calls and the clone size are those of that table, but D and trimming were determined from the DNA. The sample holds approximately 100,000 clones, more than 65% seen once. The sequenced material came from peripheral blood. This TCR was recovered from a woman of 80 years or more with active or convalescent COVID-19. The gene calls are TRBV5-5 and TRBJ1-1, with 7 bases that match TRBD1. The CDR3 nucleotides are TGTGCCAGCAGCTCATGGACAGGACAGAACACTGAAGCTTTCTTT. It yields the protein CASSSWTGQNTEAFF.